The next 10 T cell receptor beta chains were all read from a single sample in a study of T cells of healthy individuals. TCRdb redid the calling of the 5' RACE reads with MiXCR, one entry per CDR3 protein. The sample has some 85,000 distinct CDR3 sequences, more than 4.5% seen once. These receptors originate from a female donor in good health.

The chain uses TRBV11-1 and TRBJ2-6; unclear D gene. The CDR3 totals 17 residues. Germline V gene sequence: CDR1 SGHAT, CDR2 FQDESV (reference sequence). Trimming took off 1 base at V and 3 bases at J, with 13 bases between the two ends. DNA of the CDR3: TGTGCCAGCAGCTTAGTAGCTAGGGTGAGTGGGGCCAACGTCCTGACTTTC. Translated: CASSLVARVSGANVLTF. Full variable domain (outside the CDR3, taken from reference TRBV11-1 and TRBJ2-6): EAEVAQSPRYKITEKSQAVAFWCDPISGHATLYWYRQILGQGPELLVQFQDESVVDDSQLPKDRFSAERLKGVDSTLKIQPAELGDSAMYLCASSLVARVSGANVLTFGAGSRLTVL.

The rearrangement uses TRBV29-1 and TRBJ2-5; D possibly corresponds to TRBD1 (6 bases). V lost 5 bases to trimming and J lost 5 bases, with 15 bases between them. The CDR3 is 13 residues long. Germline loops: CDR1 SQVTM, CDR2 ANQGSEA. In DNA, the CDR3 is TGCAGCGTTCGAGGGCAGGGGTACGAGACCCAGTACTTC. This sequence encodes CSVRGQGYETQYF.

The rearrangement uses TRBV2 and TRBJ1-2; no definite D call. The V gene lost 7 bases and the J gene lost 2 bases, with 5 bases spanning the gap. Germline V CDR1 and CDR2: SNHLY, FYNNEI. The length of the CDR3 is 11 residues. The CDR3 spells CASTYNYGYTF. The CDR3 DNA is TGTGCCAGCACATACAACTATGGCTACACCTTC.

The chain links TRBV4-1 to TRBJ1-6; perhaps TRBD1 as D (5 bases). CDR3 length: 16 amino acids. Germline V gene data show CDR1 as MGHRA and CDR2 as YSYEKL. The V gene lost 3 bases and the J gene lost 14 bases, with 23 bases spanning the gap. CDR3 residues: CASSQYPRTGVVALHF. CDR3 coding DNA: TGCGCCAGCAGCCAGTATCCACGGACGGGGGTCGTGGCCCTCCACTTT.

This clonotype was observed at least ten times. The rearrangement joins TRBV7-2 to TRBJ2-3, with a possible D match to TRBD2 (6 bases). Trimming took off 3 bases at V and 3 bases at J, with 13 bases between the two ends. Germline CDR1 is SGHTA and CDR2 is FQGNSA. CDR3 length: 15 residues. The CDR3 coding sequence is TGTGCCAGCAGCTTTCAAACGGGAGATACAGATACGCAGTATTTT. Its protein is CASSFQTGDTDTQYF.

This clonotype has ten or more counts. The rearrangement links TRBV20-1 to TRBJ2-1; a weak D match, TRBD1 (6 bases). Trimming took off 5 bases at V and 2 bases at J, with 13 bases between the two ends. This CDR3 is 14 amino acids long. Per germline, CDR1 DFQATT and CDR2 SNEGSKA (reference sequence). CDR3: CSAGTGRTYNEQFF. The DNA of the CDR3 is TGCAGTGCTGGCACAGGGCGGACCTACAATGAGCAGTTCTTC.

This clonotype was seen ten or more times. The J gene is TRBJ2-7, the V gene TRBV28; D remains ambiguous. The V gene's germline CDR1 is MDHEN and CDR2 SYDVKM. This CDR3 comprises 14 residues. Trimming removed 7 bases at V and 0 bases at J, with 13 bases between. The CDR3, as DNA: TGTGCCAGCACTTCAGGTTCTAGCTCCTACGAGCAGTACTTC. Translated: CASTSGSSSYEQYF.

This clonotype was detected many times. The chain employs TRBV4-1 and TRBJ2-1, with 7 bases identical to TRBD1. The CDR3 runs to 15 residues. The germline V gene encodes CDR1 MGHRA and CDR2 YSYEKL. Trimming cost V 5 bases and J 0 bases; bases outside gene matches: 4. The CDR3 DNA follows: TGCGCCAGCAGCTTCAGGGGGAACTCCTACAATGAGCAGTTCTTC. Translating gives CASSFRGNSYNEQFF.

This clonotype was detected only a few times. CDR3 in DNA: TGTGCCAGCAGTCCCGGGGCAGGGGTCGAGCAGTACTTC. It codes for CASSPGAGVEQYF. The rearrangement joins TRBV28 to TRBJ2-7, with D tentatively TRBD1 (6 bases). The CDR3 is 13 residues long. Germline V CDR1 and CDR2: MDHEN, SYDVKM. The V and J ends lost 5 bases and 6 bases respectively, with 14 bases between them.

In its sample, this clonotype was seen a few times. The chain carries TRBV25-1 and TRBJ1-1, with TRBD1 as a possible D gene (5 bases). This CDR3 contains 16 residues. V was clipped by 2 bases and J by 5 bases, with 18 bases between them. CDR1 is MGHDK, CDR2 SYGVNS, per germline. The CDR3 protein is CASSEELGRGKTEAFF. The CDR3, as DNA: TGTGCCAGCAGTGAAGAGTTGGGACGCGGGAAGACTGAAGCTTTCTTT.